A selection of T cell receptor beta chains follows, all from one sample in a study of T cell responses to AZD1222 COVID-19 vaccine. Here immunoSEQ multiplex PCR was the method, and the copy in TCRdb shows in-frame clones only, minus some. This repertoire shows some 69,000 clones, 70% to 90% found once; its top ten account for 25%. The material sequenced was peripheral blood, taken 28 days after the second AZD1222 dose. Every receptor here comes from an adult who received the AZD1222 COVID-19 vaccine. CDR3s include the opening cysteine and the closing phenylalanine or tryptophan. A D gene is named only where the DNA matches it firmly. A clone size is listed for some rows: how often the clone was seen (once, few, many), or a class if it is expanded.

j_gene: TRBJ2-1
abundance: few
v_gene: TRBV5-1
d_gene: NA
CDR3nt: TGCGCCAGCAGCCCCTCAGGGCAGTTAAACAATGAGCAGTTCTTC
CDR3aa: CASSPSGQLNNEQFF

j_gene: TRBJ1-2
abundance: NA
v_gene: TRBV12-3/TRBV12-4
d_gene: NA
CDR3nt: TGTGCCAGCCAGGGATTTGGCTACACCTTC
CDR3aa: CASQGFGYTF

j_gene: TRBJ1-5
abundance: once
v_gene: TRBV7-8
d_gene: NA
CDR3nt: TGTGCCAGCAGCTTAGGAGGAGGGGGTAACAATCAGCCCCAGCATTTT
CDR3aa: CASSLGGGGNNQPQHF

j_gene: TRBJ2-7
abundance: NA
v_gene: TRBV10-2
d_gene: NA
CDR3nt: TGCGCCAGCACGAAGGGGGAGGCCTACGAGCAGTACTTC
CDR3aa: CASTKGEAYEQYF

j_gene: TRBJ1-1
abundance: NA
v_gene: TRBV19
d_gene: NA
CDR3nt: TGTGCCAGTAGTATAACGGGGGTTCCTGAAGCTTTCTTT
CDR3aa: CASSITGVPEAFF

j_gene: TRBJ2-2
abundance: NA
v_gene: TRBV7-9
d_gene: TRBD2
CDR3nt: TGTGCCAGCAGTTCAATAGCGGGACTGAACGACGGGGAGCTGTTTTTT
CDR3aa: CASSSIAGLNDGELFF

j_gene: TRBJ2-3
abundance: NA
v_gene: TRBV19
d_gene: NA
CDR3nt: TGTGCCAGTAGTCCCCGGGACAGCACAGATACGCAGTATTTT
CDR3aa: CASSPRDSTDTQYF

j_gene: TRBJ2-7
abundance: NA
v_gene: TRBV5-4
d_gene: NA
CDR3nt: TGTGCCAGCAGCTTGGGGCCGAGTCTGCCCCTCTACGAGCAGTACTTC
CDR3aa: CASSLGPSLPLYEQYF

j_gene: TRBJ1-5
abundance: NA
v_gene: TRBV4-1
d_gene: TRBD1
CDR3nt: TGCGCCAGCAGCCAACTACAGGGGTTGAGCAATCAGCCCCAGCATTTT
CDR3aa: CASSQLQGLSNQPQHF

j_gene: TRBJ1-1
abundance: NA
v_gene: TRBV6-5
d_gene: NA
CDR3nt: TGTGCCAGCAGTACATCCGGACGTTATAACACTGAAGCTTTCTTT
CDR3aa: CASSTSGRYNTEAFF

j_gene: TRBJ1-4
abundance: once
v_gene: TRBV11-3
d_gene: NA
CDR3nt: TGTGCCAGCAGCTTATTCGGTCCAACTAATGAAAAACTGTTTTTT
CDR3aa: CASSLFGPTNEKLFF

j_gene: TRBJ2-1
abundance: once
v_gene: TRBV11-2
d_gene: NA
CDR3nt: TGTGCCAGCAGCTTAGCCCGGTACAATGAGCAGTTCTTC
CDR3aa: CASSLARYNEQFF

j_gene: TRBJ2-3
abundance: NA
v_gene: TRBV14
d_gene: TRBD1
CDR3nt: TGTGCCAGCAGCCAAGAGGGGGTGGGACAGCTTACGCAGTATTTT
CDR3aa: CASSQEGVGQLTQYF

j_gene: TRBJ1-5
abundance: NA
v_gene: TRBV6-5
d_gene: NA
CDR3nt: TGTGCCAGCAAGGGCCCCCACAATCAGCCCCAGCATTTT
CDR3aa: CASKGPHNQPQHF

j_gene: TRBJ2-7
abundance: NA
v_gene: TRBV19
d_gene: TRBD2
CDR3nt: TGTGCCAGTAGTATAGACGGGGGGAATAACTACGAGCAGTACTTC
CDR3aa: CASSIDGGNNYEQYF

j_gene: TRBJ2-2
abundance: NA
v_gene: TRBV5-1
d_gene: NA
CDR3nt: TGCGCCAGCACCAATATCGGGTCCGCAACGAACACCGGGGAGCTGTTTTTT
CDR3aa: CASTNIGSATNTGELFF

j_gene: TRBJ1-4
abundance: NA
v_gene: TRBV15
d_gene: TRBD1
CDR3nt: TGTGCCACCAGCACACCCCCCAGGGGGTTAGTGACTAATGAAAAACTGTTTTTT
CDR3aa: CATSTPPRGLVTNEKLFF

j_gene: TRBJ1-5
abundance: once
v_gene: TRBV12-3/TRBV12-4
d_gene: NA
CDR3nt: TGTGCCAGCAGTTCTTGGGATCAGCCCCAGCATTTT
CDR3aa: CASSSWDQPQHF

j_gene: TRBJ1-1
abundance: NA
v_gene: TRBV6-5
d_gene: NA
CDR3nt: TGTGCCAGCAGTACCCCGGGCAGGTGGAACACTGAAGCTTTCTTT
CDR3aa: CASSTPGRWNTEAFF

j_gene: TRBJ2-5
abundance: NA
v_gene: TRBV11-2
d_gene: NA
CDR3nt: TGTGCCAGCAGCTTATTAGTAGGGACCCAGTACTTC
CDR3aa: CASSLLVGTQYF

j_gene: TRBJ2-7
abundance: NA
v_gene: TRBV7-2
d_gene: TRBD2
CDR3nt: TGTGCCAGCAGCGAACCGGGACTAGCCTCCTACGAGCAGTACTTC
CDR3aa: CASSEPGLASYEQYF

j_gene: TRBJ1-5
abundance: NA
v_gene: TRBV19
d_gene: NA
CDR3nt: TGTGCCAGTAGTACTGGGGGGGCCTATCAGCCCCAGCATTTT
CDR3aa: CASSTGGAYQPQHF

j_gene: TRBJ1-1
abundance: NA
v_gene: TRBV3-1/TRBV3-2
d_gene: NA
CDR3nt: TGTGCCAGCAGCCAACTACCTCAGGGGAACACTGAAGCTTTCTTT
CDR3aa: CASSQLPQGNTEAFF

j_gene: TRBJ1-1
abundance: NA
v_gene: TRBV2
d_gene: NA
CDR3nt: TGTGCCAGCATGTTGAGGGGGGATTTCGGCACTGAAGCTTTCTTT
CDR3aa: CASMLRGDFGTEAFF

j_gene: TRBJ1-2
abundance: NA
v_gene: TRBV9
d_gene: NA
CDR3nt: TGTGCCAGCAGCGTAGCCGTCTATGGCTACACCTTC
CDR3aa: CASSVAVYGYTF

j_gene: TRBJ2-7
abundance: NA
v_gene: TRBV6-5
d_gene: NA
CDR3nt: TGTGCCAGCAGCTCAGGACCGGTCTACGAGCAGTACTTC
CDR3aa: CASSSGPVYEQYF